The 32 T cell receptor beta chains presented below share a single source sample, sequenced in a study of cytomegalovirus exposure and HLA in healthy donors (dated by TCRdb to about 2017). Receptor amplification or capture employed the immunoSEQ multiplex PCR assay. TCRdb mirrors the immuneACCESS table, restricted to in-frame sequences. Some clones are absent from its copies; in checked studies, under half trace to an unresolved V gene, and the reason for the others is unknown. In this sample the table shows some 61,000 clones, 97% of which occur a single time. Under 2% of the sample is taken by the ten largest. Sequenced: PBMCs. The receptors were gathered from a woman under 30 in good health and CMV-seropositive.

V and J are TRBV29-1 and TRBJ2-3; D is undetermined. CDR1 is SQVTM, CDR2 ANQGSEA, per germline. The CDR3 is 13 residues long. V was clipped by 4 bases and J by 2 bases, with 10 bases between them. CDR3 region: CSVAVGATDTQYF. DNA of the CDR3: TGCAGCGTTGCCGTGGGCGCCACAGATACGCAGTATTTT.

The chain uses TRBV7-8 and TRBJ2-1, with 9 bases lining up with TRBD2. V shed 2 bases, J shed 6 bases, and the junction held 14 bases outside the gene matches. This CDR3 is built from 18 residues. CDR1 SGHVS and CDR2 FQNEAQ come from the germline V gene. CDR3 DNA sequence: TGTGCCAGCAGCTTACGGAGAGGCGGCGGGAGGGCCGTCAATGAGCAGTTCTTC. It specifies CASSLRRGGGRAVNEQFF.

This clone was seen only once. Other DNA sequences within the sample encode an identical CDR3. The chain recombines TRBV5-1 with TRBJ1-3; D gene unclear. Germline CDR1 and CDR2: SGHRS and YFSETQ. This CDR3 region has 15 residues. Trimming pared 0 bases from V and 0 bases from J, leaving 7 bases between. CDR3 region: CASSLDRVSGNTIYF. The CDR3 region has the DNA TGCGCCAGCAGCTTGGACAGAGTCTCTGGAAACACCATATATTTT.

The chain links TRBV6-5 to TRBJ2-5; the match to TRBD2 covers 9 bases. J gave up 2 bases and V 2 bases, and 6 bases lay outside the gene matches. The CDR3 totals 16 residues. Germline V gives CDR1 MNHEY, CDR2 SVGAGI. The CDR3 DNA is TGTGCCAGCAGTTACGGTCTAGCGGGGCAGCAAGAGACCCAGTACTTC. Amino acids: CASSYGLAGQQETQYF.

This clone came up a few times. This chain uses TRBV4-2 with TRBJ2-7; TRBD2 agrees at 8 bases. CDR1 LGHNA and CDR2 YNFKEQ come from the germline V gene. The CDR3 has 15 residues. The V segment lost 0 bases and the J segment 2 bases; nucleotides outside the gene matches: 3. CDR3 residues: CASSQEAGGAYEQYF. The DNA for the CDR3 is TGTGCCAGCAGCCAAGAGGCGGGAGGAGCCTACGAGCAGTACTTC.

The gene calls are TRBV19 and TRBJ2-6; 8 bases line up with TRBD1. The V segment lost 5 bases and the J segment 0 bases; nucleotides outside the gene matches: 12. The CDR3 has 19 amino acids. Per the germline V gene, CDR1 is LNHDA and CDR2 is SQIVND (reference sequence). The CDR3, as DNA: TGTGCCAGTAGTTTCCTCGGACAGGGCCGGGGCTCTGGGGCCAACGTCCTGACTTTC. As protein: CASSFLGQGRGSGANVLTF.

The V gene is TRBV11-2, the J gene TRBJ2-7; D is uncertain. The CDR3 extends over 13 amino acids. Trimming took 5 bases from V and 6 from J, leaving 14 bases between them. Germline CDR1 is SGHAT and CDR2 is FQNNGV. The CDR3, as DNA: TGTGCCAGCAGCCCGCCCCTCTATAGCGAGCAGTACTTC. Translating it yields CASSPPLYSEQYF.

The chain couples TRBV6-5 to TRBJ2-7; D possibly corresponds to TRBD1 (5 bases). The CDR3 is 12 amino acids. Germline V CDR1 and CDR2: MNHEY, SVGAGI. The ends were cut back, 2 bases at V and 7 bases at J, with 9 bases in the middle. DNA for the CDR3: TGTGCCAGCAGTTACAGGGGAAGGGAGCAGTACTTC. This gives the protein CASSYRGREQYF.

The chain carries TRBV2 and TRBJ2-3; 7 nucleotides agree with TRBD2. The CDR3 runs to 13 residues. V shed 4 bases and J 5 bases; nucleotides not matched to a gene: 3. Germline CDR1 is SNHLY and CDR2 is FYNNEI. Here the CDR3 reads CASSALAVDTQYF. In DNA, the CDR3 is TGTGCCAGCAGTGCTCTAGCGGTAGATACGCAGTATTTT.

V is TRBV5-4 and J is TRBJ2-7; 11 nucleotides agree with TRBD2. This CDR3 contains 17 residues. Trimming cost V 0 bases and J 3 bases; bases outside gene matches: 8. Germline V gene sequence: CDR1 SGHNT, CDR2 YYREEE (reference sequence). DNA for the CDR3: TGTGCCAGCAGCTTGGCCAACCTCGGGACTAGCGGCTACGAGCAGTACTTC. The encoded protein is CASSLANLGTSGYEQYF.

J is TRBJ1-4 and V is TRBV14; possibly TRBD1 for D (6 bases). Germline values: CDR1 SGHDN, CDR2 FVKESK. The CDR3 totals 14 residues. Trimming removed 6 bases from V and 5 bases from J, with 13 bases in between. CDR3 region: CASRATGKNEKLFF. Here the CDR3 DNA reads TGTGCCAGCAGGGCTACAGGGAAGAATGAAAAACTGTTTTTT.

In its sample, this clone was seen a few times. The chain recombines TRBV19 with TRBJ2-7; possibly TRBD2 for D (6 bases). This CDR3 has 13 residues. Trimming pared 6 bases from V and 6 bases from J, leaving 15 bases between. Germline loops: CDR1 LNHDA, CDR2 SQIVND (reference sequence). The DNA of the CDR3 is TGTGCCAGTAGGGCCTCCCGGGACTTCGAGCAGTACTTC. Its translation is CASRASRDFEQYF.

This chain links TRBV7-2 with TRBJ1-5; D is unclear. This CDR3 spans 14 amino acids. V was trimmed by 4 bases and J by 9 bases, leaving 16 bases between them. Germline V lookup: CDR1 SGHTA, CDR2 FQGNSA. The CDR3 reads CASSSRTGVGPQHF. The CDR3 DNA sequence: TGTGCCAGCAGCTCGAGGACCGGGGTTGGGCCCCAGCATTTT.

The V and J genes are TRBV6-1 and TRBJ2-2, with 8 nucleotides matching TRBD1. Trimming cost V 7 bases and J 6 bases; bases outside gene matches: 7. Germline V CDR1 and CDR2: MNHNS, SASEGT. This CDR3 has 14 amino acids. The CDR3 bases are TGTGCCAGCAAGAGACAGGGGATGGCCGGGGAGCTGTTTTTT. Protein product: CASKRQGMAGELFF.

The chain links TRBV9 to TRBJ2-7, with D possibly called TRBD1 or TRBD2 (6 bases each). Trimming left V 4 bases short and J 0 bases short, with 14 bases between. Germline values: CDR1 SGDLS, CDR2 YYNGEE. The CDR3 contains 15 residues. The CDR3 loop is CASSLGGTVSYEQYF. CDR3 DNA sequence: TGTGCCAGCAGCCTAGGGGGGACTGTCTCCTACGAGCAGTACTTC.

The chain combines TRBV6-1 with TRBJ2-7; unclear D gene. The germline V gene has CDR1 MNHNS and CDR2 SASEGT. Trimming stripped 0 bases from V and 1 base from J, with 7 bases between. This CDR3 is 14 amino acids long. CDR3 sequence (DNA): TGTGCCAGCAGTGAAGCGAGCAGGTCCTACGAGCAGTACTTC. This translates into CASSEASRSYEQYF.

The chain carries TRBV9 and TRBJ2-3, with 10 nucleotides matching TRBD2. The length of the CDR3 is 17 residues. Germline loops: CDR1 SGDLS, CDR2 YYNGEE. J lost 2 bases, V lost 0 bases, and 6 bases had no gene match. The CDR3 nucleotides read TGTGCCAGCAGCGTAGACCCAGCGGGAGGGGCCACAGATACGCAGTATTTT. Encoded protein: CASSVDPAGGATDTQYF.

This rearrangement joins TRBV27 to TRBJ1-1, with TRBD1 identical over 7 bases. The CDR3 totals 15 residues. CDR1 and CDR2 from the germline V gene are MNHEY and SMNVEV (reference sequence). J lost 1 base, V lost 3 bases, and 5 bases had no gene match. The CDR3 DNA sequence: TGTGCCAGCAGTTTTGGCGACAGGGCGAACACTGAAGCTTTCTTT. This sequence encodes CASSFGDRANTEAFF.

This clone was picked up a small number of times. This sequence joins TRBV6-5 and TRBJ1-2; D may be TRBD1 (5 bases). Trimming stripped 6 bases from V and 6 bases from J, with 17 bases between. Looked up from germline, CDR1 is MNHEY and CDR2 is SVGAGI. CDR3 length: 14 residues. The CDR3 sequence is CASSQSGREDGYTF. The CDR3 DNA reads TGTGCCAGCAGCCAAAGTGGCAGGGAGGATGGCTACACCTTC.

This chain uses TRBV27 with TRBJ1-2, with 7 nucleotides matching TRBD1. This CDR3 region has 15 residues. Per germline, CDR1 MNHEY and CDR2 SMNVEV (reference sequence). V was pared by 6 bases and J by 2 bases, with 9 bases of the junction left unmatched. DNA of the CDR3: TGTGCCAGCAGCAACCGACAGGGTGTGAACTATGGCTACACCTTC. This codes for CASSNRQGVNYGYTF.

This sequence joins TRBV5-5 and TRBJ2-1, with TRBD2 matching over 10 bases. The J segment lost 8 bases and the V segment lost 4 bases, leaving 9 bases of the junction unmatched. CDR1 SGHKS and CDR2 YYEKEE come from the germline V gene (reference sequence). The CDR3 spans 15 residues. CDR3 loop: CASSLASGSYDEQFF. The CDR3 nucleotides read TGTGCCAGCAGCCTGGCTAGCGGGAGTTACGATGAGCAGTTCTTC.

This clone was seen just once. CDR3 nucleotides: TGTGCCAGCAGCTTGGTAGGAGACAGGGCCTATCAGCCCCAGCATTTT. This sequence encodes CASSLVGDRAYQPQHF. This sequence joins TRBV5-5 and TRBJ1-5, with TRBD1 matching 7 bases. Germline CDR1 reads SGHKS; CDR2 reads YYEKEE (reference sequence). V was clipped by 0 bases and J by 5 bases; unmatched bases: 8. CDR3 length: 16 residues.

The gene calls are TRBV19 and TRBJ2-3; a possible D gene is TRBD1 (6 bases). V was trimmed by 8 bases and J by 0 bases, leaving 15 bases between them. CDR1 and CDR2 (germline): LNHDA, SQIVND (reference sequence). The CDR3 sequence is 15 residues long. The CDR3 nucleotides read TGTGCCAGTTCCTGGCAGGGGCCTAGCACAGATACGCAGTATTTT. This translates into CASSWQGPSTDTQYF.

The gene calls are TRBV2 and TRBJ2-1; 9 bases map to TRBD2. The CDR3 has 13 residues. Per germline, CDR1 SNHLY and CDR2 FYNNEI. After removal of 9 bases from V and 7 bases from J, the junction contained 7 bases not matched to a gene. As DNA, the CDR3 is TGTGCCAGTGAGGTTCTAGCGGGAAATGAGCAGTTCTTC. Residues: CASEVLAGNEQFF.

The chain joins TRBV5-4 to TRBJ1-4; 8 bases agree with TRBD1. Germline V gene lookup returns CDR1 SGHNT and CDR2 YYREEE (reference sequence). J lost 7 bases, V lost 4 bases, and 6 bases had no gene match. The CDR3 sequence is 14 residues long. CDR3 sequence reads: CASSRDRPGEKLFF. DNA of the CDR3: TGTGCCAGCAGCCGGGACAGGCCCGGTGAAAAACTGTTTTTT.

In DNA form, the CDR3 reads TGCAGCGTTAGCGGGAGGGCTAACAATGAGCAGTTCTTC. It specifies CSVSGRANNEQFF. This rearrangement joins TRBV29-1 to TRBJ2-1; TRBD2 matches 10 bases. The germline gives CDR1 SQVTM, CDR2 ANQGSEA. CDR3 length: 13 amino acids. V was pared by 5 bases and J by 5 bases, with 3 bases of the junction left unmatched.

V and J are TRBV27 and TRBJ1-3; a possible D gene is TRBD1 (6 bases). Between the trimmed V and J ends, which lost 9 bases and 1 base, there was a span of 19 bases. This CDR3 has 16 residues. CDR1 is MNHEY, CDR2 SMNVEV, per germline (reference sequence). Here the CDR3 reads CASKRGGANSGNTIYF. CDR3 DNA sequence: TGTGCCAGTAAGAGGGGGGGGGCGAATTCTGGAAACACCATATATTTT.

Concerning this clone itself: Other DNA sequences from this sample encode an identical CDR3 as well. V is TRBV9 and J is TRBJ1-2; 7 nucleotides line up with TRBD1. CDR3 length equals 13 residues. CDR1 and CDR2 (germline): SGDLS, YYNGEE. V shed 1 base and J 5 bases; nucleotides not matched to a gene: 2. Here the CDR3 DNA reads TGTGCCAGCAGCGTAAGACAGGGATATGGCTACACCTTC. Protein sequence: CASSVRQGYGYTF. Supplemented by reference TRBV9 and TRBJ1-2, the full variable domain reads DSGVTQTPKHLITATGQRVTLRCSPRSGDLSVYWYQQSLDQGLQFLIQYYNGEERAKGNILERFSAQQFPDLHSELNLSSLELGDSALYFCASSVRQGYGYTFGSGTRLTVV.

This CDR3 reads CASSPTSGQGRRLFF. DNA of the CDR3: TGTGCCAGCAGTCCAACCTCGGGACAGGGGAGGAGACTGTTTTTT. The gene calls are TRBV28 and TRBJ1-4; TRBD1 matches at 10 bases. With V trimmed by 5 bases and J by 13 bases, 13 bases remained unmatched. CDR1 and CDR2 (germline): MDHEN, SYDVKM. The CDR3 totals 15 residues.

The CDR3 DNA follows: TGTGCCAGCAGCTTGGAATCCGGGTTTACCGGGGAGCTGTTTTTT. This translates into CASSLESGFTGELFF. This rearrangement joins TRBV5-4 to TRBJ2-2; no reliable D call. The CDR3 has 15 residues. V lost 0 bases to trimming and J lost 5 bases, with 11 bases between them. Germline V gene sequence: CDR1 SGHNT, CDR2 YYREEE (reference sequence).

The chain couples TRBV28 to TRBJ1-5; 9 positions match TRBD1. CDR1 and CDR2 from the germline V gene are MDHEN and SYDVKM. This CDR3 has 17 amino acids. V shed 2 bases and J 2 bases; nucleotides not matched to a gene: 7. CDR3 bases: TGTGCCAGCAGTTTAAGACAGGGGGTAAGAGGCAATCAGCCCCAGCATTTT. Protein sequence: CASSLRQGVRGNQPQHF.

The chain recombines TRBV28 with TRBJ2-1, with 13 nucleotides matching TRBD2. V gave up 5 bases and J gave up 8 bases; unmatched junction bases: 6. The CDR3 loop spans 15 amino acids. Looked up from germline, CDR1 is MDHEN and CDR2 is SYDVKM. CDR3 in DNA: TGTGCCAGCAGTCCTAGGACTAGCGGGGGCTATGAGCAGTTCTTC. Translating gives CASSPRTSGGYEQFF.